The text below deals with one T cell receptor beta chain. This sample was included in a study of blood T cell repertoires in COVID-19. TCRdb keeps only in-frame clones here, not all; method: immunoSEQ multiplex PCR. The data show roughly 340,000 clones, with about 89% seen just once and around 6% held by the top ten. CDR1 is LNHDA and CDR2 is SQIVND in the germline V gene (reference sequence). V gave up 5 bases and J gave up 7 bases; unmatched junction bases: 4. CDR3 length: 13 amino acids. This chain joins TRBV19 and TRBJ2-7, with TRBD2 matching over 11 bases. Sequenced material: peripheral blood. The source is a woman aged 50 to 65 with COVID-19, enrolled during active disease. The CDR3, as DNA: TGTGCCAGTAGTGAACTAGCGGGAGTTGAGCAGTACTTC. Its protein product is CASSELAGVEQYF.